The rows below give T cell receptor beta chains drawn from one sample of a study of shared clonotypes between healthy human individuals. Sequencing was performed with immunoSEQ multiplex PCR; in TCRdb, only in-frame clones are kept and a portion is missing. The sample records about half a million clones, 78% being singletons. Sequencing used PBMCs. The receptors stem from a woman aged 40 to 55 in good health. Some clones in this sample may be carry-over from other donors' samples. The CDR3 runs from the conserved cysteine through the conserved F or W. D genes are given only for firm matches. Some rows mark clone size as missing; the rest say once, few, many or name a class of expanded clone.

clone size,V gene,J gene,D gene,CDR3 protein,CDR3 DNA
once,TRBV29-1,TRBJ2-7,TRBD2,CSASGGGEGFSEQYF,TGCAGCGCCTCGGGCGGGGGGGAGGGGTTCTCCGAGCAGTACTTC
once,TRBV2,TRBJ2-1,TRBD2,CASSGGTSGVLYNEQFF,TGTGCCAGCAGTGGGGGGACTAGCGGGGTTCTCTACAATGAGCAGTTCTTC
-,TRBV2,TRBJ2-7,-,CASSGQLYYEQYF,TGTGCCAGCAGCGGACAGTTGTATTACGAGCAGTACTTC
-,TRBV30,TRBJ2-7,-,CAWSVGPGEQYF,TGTGCCTGGAGTGTGGGTCCGGGCGAGCAGTACTTC
-,TRBV7-9,TRBJ2-2,-,CASSYRAGELFF,TGTGCCAGCAGCTACAGGGCCGGGGAGCTGTTTTTT
once,TRBV18,TRBJ1-2,TRBD1,CASSPTERGLGGYTF,TGTGCCAGCTCACCCACGGAGAGGGGGCTGGGAGGCTACACCTTC
-,TRBV7-9,TRBJ2-3,-,CASSLAGGADTQYF,TGTGCCAGCAGCTTAGCGGGAGGCGCAGATACGCAGTATTTT
few,TRBV30,TRBJ2-5,TRBD1,CAWGDLGTGLQETQYF,TGTGCCTGGGGGGACCTCGGGACAGGGTTGCAAGAGACCCAGTACTTC
-,TRBV2,TRBJ2-2,-,CASSDDWGKINTGELFF,TGTGCCAGCAGTGATGATTGGGGGAAGATAAACACCGGGGAGCTGTTTTTT
-,TRBV2,TRBJ1-4,-,CASRPYREKLFF,TGTGCCAGCAGACCTTATAGAGAAAAACTGTTTTTT
-,TRBV18,TRBJ2-7,-,CASSPPSSYEQYF,TGTGCCAGCTCACCGCCCAGCTCCTACGAGCAGTACTTC
-,TRBV4-3,TRBJ2-2,TRBD1,CASSQEAPGGQGGTGELFF,TGCGCCAGCAGCCAAGAAGCCCCTGGGGGACAGGGGGGTACCGGGGAGCTGTTTTTT
-,TRBV6-5,TRBJ1-1,-,CASSGVGQNTEAFF,TGTGCCAGCAGTGGGGTCGGACAGAACACTGAAGCTTTCTTT
-,TRBV9,TRBJ2-1,-,CASSPTDGYNEQFF,TGTGCCAGCAGCCCAACGGACGGTTACAATGAGCAGTTCTTC
-,TRBV5-1,TRBJ2-1,-,CASSLEQGGNEQFF,TGCGCCAGCAGCTTGGAGCAGGGAGGAAATGAGCAGTTCTTC
-,TRBV25-1,TRBJ2-5,-,CASGLRQYF,TGTGCCAGCGGCCTTAGGCAGTACTTC
-,TRBV10-3,TRBJ2-7,TRBD1,CAISDAGTGTYEQYF,TGTGCCATCAGTGACGCCGGGACAGGGACCTACGAGCAGTACTTC
-,TRBV28,TRBJ1-4,TRBD1,CASSEGARTNEKLFF,TGTGCCAGCAGTGAGGGGGCGCGGACTAATGAAAAACTGTTTTTT
few,TRBV19,TRBJ1-4,TRBD1,CASSVDRDSGKLFF,TGTGCCAGTAGTGTTGACAGGGATTCCGGAAAACTGTTTTTT
once,TRBV2,TRBJ2-7,-,CASSPQGSSSYEQYF,TGTGCCAGCAGCCCCCAGGGGTCTAGCTCCTACGAGCAGTACTTC
-,TRBV2,TRBJ1-5,-,CASSEWEGIVQPQHF,TGTGCCAGCAGTGAATGGGAGGGGATTGTTCAGCCCCAGCATTTT
few,TRBV19,TRBJ2-1,TRBD2,CASSIHPTSGRAHEQFF,TGTGCCAGTAGTATTCACCCCACTAGCGGGAGGGCCCATGAGCAGTTCTTC
-,TRBV15,TRBJ1-5,-,CATSRGRRGRGDQPQHF,TGTGCCACCAGCAGAGGCCGTCGGGGAAGGGGCGATCAGCCCCAGCATTTT
-,TRBV7-9,TRBJ1-2,TRBD1,CASSLVTRGPYGYTF,TGTGCCAGCAGCTTAGTTACCAGGGGGCCATATGGCTACACCTTC
few,TRBV7-9,TRBJ1-1,-,CASSYGSSTEAFF,TGTGCCAGCAGCTACGGGAGTAGCACTGAAGCTTTCTTT
-,TRBV5-4,TRBJ1-6,-,CASSLAFGSNSPLHF,TGTGCCAGCAGCTTGGCCTTCGGATCCAATTCACCCCTCCACTTT
-,TRBV5-6,TRBJ2-2,-,CASSSGNTGELFF,TGTGCCAGCAGTTCAGGGAACACCGGGGAGCTGTTTTTT
-,TRBV23-1,TRBJ1-1,TRBD1,CASSQSRDRAIPNTEAFF,TGCGCCAGCAGTCAATCGAGGGACAGGGCCATCCCGAACACTGAAGCTTTCTTT
-,TRBV28,TRBJ2-2,-,CASKLASATGELFF,TGTGCCAGCAAACTGGCGAGTGCCACCGGGGAGCTGTTTTTT
-,TRBV19,TRBJ1-4,-,CASNSGDWDEKLFF,TGTGCCAGTAACTCCGGGGATTGGGATGAAAAACTGTTTTTT
-,TRBV11-2,TRBJ2-7,TRBD2,CASSISGAYEQYF,TGTGCCAGCAGTATTAGCGGGGCATACGAGCAGTACTTC
-,TRBV29-1,TRBJ2-3,-,CSAAGYLVTDTQYF,TGCAGCGCCGCAGGCTACCTGGTCACAGATACGCAGTATTTT
-,TRBV10-3,TRBJ1-2,-,CAISEPQGYYGYTF,TGTGCCATCAGTGAGCCACAGGGCTACTATGGCTACACCTTC
-,TRBV25-1,TRBJ1-3,-,CASSELPGAGGNTIYF,TGTGCCAGCAGTGAATTGCCGGGGGCAGGCGGAAACACCATATATTTT
-,TRBV2,TRBJ2-2,-,CASRVYSTGELFF,TGTGCCAGCAGGGTCTATTCGACCGGGGAGCTGTTTTTT
-,TRBV14,TRBJ2-1,-,CASSPRTTNNEQFF,TGTGCCAGCAGCCCCCGGACTACGAACAATGAGCAGTTCTTC
once,TRBV7-2,TRBJ1-5,-,CASSLDQGGYQPQHF,TGTGCCAGCAGCTTAGACCAGGGAGGGTACCAGCCCCAGCATTTT